This record covers a single T cell receptor (beta chain). The CDR3 totals 19 residues. The J segment lost 4 bases and the V segment lost 4 bases, leaving 17 bases of the junction unmatched. Per the germline V gene, CDR1 is SGHDN and CDR2 is FVKESK. This entry belongs to a study of shared clonotypes between healthy human individuals. Here immunoSEQ multiplex PCR was the method, and the copy in TCRdb shows in-frame clones only, minus some. The sample has millions of clones; 90% to 95% are singletons. The rearrangement links TRBV14 to TRBJ2-7; 12 nucleotides match TRBD2. What was sequenced was naive CD4+ T cells sorted from blood. Subset meaning: CD45RA+ positively selected. The source is a man aged 18 to 29 in good health. CDR3 protein: CASSPGLAGTSRSVYEQYF. The CDR3 DNA reads TGTGCCAGCAGCCCTGGACTAGCGGGGACGTCACGTAGCGTTTACGAGCAGTACTTC. Using reference TRBV14 and TRBJ2-7 for the parts outside the CDR3, the full variable domain is EAGVTQFPSHSVIEKGQTVTLRCDPISGHDNLYWYRRVMGKEIKFLLHFVKESKQDESGMPNNRFLAERTGGTYSTLKVQPAELEDSGVYFCASSPGLAGTSRSVYEQYFGPGTRLTVT.